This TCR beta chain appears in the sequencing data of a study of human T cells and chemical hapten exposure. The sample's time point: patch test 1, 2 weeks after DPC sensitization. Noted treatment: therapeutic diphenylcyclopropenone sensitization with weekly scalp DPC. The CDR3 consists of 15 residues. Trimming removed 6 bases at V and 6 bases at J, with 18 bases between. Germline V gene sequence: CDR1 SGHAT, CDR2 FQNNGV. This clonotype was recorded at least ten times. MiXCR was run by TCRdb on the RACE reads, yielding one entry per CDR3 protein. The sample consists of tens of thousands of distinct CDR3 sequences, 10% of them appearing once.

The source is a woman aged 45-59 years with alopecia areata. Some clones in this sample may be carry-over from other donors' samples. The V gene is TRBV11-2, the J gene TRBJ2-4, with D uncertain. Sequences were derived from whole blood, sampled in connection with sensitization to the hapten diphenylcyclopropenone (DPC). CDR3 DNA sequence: TGTGCCAGCAGTCAAGGACGTGTACCAGGAAACATTCAGTACTTC. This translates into CASSQGRVPGNIQYF.